These T cell receptor beta chains were read from a single sample in a study of regulatory T cells in long-lasting Graves disease. TCRdb recomputed calls from the multiplex PCR reads with MiXCR, one row per CDR3 protein. The data hold about 300,000 distinct CDR3 sequences, with 15% to 20% observed a single time. The source was peripheral blood mononuclear cells (PBMCs), collected at new diagnosis, from a patient treated with antithyroid drugs. The origin of the receptors is a female donor with Graves disease. Both conserved end residues are part of each CDR3. The order of the fields is V gene, clone size, J gene, D gene, CDR3 DNA, CDR3 protein. The D gene is left open where the match is weak. Rows give clone size only sometimes, using once, few, many, or a class for an expanded clone.

V: TRBV2
size: .
J: TRBJ2-1
D: TRBD2
DNA: TGTGCCAGCAGTGTTATAGCGGGAGGGCCGGGAGTAGATGAGCAGTTCTTC
CDR3: CASSVIAGGPGVDEQFF

V: TRBV28
size: many
J: TRBJ2-6
D: .
DNA: TGTGCCAGCAGCCCCAGGGGCGCTTATGGGGCCAACGTCCTGACTTTC
CDR3: CASSPRGAYGANVLTF

V: TRBV9
size: many
J: TRBJ2-7
D: TRBD2
DNA: TGTGCCAGCAGCCTCAGCGGGACCTCTAGCTACGAGCAGTACTTC
CDR3: CASSLSGTSSYEQYF

V: TRBV5-1
size: .
J: TRBJ2-5
D: .
DNA: TGCGCCAGCAGCTCGGACAGACCTAGGGAGACCCAGTACTTC
CDR3: CASSSDRPRETQYF

V: TRBV30
size: .
J: TRBJ2-7
D: TRBD1
DNA: TGTGCCGGCGACCCGGGACAGGGGGGATACGAGCAGTACTTC
CDR3: CAGDPGQGGYEQYF

V: TRBV3-1
size: .
J: TRBJ2-7
D: TRBD2
DNA: TGTGCCAGCAGCCAAGGGACTAGCGGGGACTACGAGCAGTACTTC
CDR3: CASSQGTSGDYEQYF

V: TRBV28
size: many
J: TRBJ2-1
D: .
DNA: TGTGCCAGCAGTTTACCCGGGACTGCCTACAATGAGCAGTTCTTC
CDR3: CASSLPGTAYNEQFF

V: TRBV29-1
size: many
J: TRBJ1-2
D: .
DNA: TGCAGCGTTGAGGGGGTGGCTAACTATGGCTACACCTTC
CDR3: CSVEGVANYGYTF

V: TRBV2
size: many
J: TRBJ2-7
D: TRBD1
DNA: TGTGCCAGCAGTGATCTCAGGGGGCCCGAGCAGTACTTC
CDR3: CASSDLRGPEQYF

V: TRBV12-3/TRBV12-4
size: many
J: TRBJ2-2
D: .
DNA: TGTGCCAGCAGGGGACCAGGGGTGCGTACCGGGGAGCTGTTTTTT
CDR3: CASRGPGVRTGELFF

V: TRBV4-1
size: many
J: TRBJ1-4
D: .
DNA: TGCGCCAGCAGCCAAGCTGAGAGCGTAGAAAAACTGTTTTTT
CDR3: CASSQAESVEKLFF

V: TRBV7-2
size: .
J: TRBJ2-7
D: .
DNA: TGTGCCAGCAGCTTATCCGACGGCCCCTACGAGCAGTACTTC
CDR3: CASSLSDGPYEQYF

V: TRBV29-1
size: many
J: TRBJ1-5
D: .
DNA: TGCAGCGTGGGGGGGGGGCTTCAGCCCCAGCATTTT
CDR3: CSVGGGLQPQHF

V: TRBV27
size: many
J: TRBJ2-2
D: .
DNA: .
CDR3: CASSSSTGWELFF

V: TRBV27
size: many
J: TRBJ2-7
D: TRBD2
DNA: TGTGCCAGCAGTTTGGTGGGAAGCGGGACGTCCTACGAGCAGTACTTC
CDR3: CASSLVGSGTSYEQYF

V: TRBV5-1
size: few
J: TRBJ2-2
D: .
DNA: TGCGCCAGCAGCTCGAGGTGGCCGAACACCGGGGAGCTGTTTTTT
CDR3: CASSSRWPNTGELFF

V: TRBV11-2
size: .
J: TRBJ2-1
D: .
DNA: TGTGCCAGCAGCCGTCGAGACTTGAATGAGCAGTTCTTC
CDR3: CASSRRDLNEQFF

V: TRBV15
size: few
J: TRBJ2-1
D: TRBD2
DNA: TGTGCCACCAGCAGGGGACTAGCGGGAGTACGTGAGCAGTTCTTC
CDR3: CATSRGLAGVREQFF

V: TRBV2
size: many
J: TRBJ2-2
D: .
DNA: TGTGCCAGCAGTGGGGAGGGACAGGAGGATGAGCTGTTTTTT
CDR3: CASSGEGQEDELFF

V: TRBV30
size: .
J: TRBJ1-6
D: .
DNA: TGTGCCTGGGAAACAGGGTTCGGGGATTCACCCCTCCACTTT
CDR3: CAWETGFGDSPLHF

V: TRBV20-1
size: .
J: TRBJ2-1
D: .
DNA: TGCAGTCCCTTGGCGGGCAGCTCCTACAATGAGCAGTTCTTC
CDR3: CSPLAGSSYNEQFF

V: TRBV12-3/TRBV12-4
size: many
J: TRBJ2-5
D: TRBD2
DNA: TGTGCCAGCAGCCTCGTATTAGCGGGGATAAACCCCGAGACGGAGACCCAGTACTTC
CDR3: CASSLVLAGINPETETQYF

V: TRBV28
size: many
J: TRBJ2-4
D: TRBD2
DNA: TGTGCCAGCAGCCAAGTGGGGGGGGTTGGTGGCGGGATTTTTGGAAACATTCAGTACTTC
CDR3: CASSQVGGVGGGIFGNIQYF

V: TRBV9
size: .
J: TRBJ1-2
D: .
DNA: TGTGCCAGCAGTCCACACAGGGCGGGCGGCTACACCTTC
CDR3: CASSPHRAGGYTF

V: TRBV12-3/TRBV12-4
size: many
J: TRBJ2-5
D: .
DNA: TGTGCCAGCAGTTTGGGGACAACACAAGAGACCCAGTACTTC
CDR3: CASSLGTTQETQYF

V: TRBV5-4
size: few
J: TRBJ2-3
D: .
DNA: TGTGCCAGCAGCGGGGAAGGAGATACGCAGTATTTT
CDR3: CASSGEGDTQYF

V: TRBV19
size: few
J: TRBJ1-6
D: TRBD1
DNA: TGTGCCAGTAGTTCCGAGGGGGCTTATTCACCCCTCCACTTT
CDR3: CASSSEGAYSPLHF

V: TRBV6-2/TRBV6-3
size: few
J: TRBJ2-1
D: .
DNA: TGTGCCAGCAGTTACCGCGAAGTGCCCTACAATGAGCAGTTCTTC
CDR3: CASSYREVPYNEQFF

V: TRBV30
size: many
J: TRBJ1-5
D: TRBD1
DNA: TGTGCCTGGAGTGGCGCAGGGGGGATGAGCAATCAGCCCCAGCATTTT
CDR3: CAWSGAGGMSNQPQHF

V: TRBV2
size: many
J: TRBJ2-3
D: .
DNA: TGTGCCAGCAGCTCGCACGGGCGAGATACGCAGTATTTT
CDR3: CASSSHGRDTQYF

V: TRBV6-2/TRBV6-3
size: few
J: TRBJ2-2
D: .
DNA: TGTGCCAGCAGTGGTTGGATCCGGGTTGCCGGGGAGCTGTTTTTT
CDR3: CASSGWIRVAGELFF

V: TRBV19
size: many
J: TRBJ1-2
D: .
DNA: TGTGCCAGTAGCCCAAGGGGACTCTATGGCTACACCTTC
CDR3: CASSPRGLYGYTF

V: TRBV3-1
size: many
J: TRBJ2-5
D: .
DNA: TGTGCCAGCAGCCAGGGCCGAAAAGAGACCCAGTACTTC
CDR3: CASSQGRKETQYF

V: TRBV5-1
size: few
J: TRBJ2-3
D: .
DNA: TGCGCCAGCAGCGGCAGGTCAGATACGCAGTATTTT
CDR3: CASSGRSDTQYF

V: TRBV11-3
size: many
J: TRBJ2-3
D: .
DNA: TGTGCCAGCAGCTCCTCGGACGAGGGACGCACAGATACGCAGTATTTT
CDR3: CASSSSDEGRTDTQYF

V: TRBV12-3/TRBV12-4
size: many
J: TRBJ2-1
D: .
DNA: TGTGCCAGCAGTTTAGCTGAGCTGCCGAGCTCCTACAATGAGCAGTTCTTC
CDR3: CASSLAELPSSYNEQFF

V: TRBV20-1
size: few
J: TRBJ2-7
D: .
DNA: TGCAGTGCTCCCAATATTCCTATTAGGGGGGGCTCCTACGAGCAGTACTTC
CDR3: CSAPNIPIRGGSYEQYF

V: TRBV6-5
size: many
J: TRBJ1-2
D: .
DNA: TGTGCCAGCAGTTACTCGGCTTACAGGGTAGATGGCTACACCTTC
CDR3: CASSYSAYRVDGYTF

V: TRBV6-1
size: many
J: TRBJ2-7
D: TRBD1
DNA: TGTGCCAGCAGAACAGGGGGCTACTACGAGCAGTACTTC
CDR3: CASRTGGYYEQYF

V: TRBV30
size: many
J: TRBJ1-5
D: TRBD1
DNA: TGTGCCTGGAGTCAGGACAGGGCATTCAATCAGCCCCAGCATTTT
CDR3: CAWSQDRAFNQPQHF

V: TRBV7-9
size: .
J: TRBJ2-7
D: .
DNA: TGTGCCAGCAGGCTGAGGGGGGGGGAAACCTACGAGCAGTACTTC
CDR3: CASRLRGGETYEQYF

V: TRBV20-1
size: .
J: TRBJ1-5
D: TRBD1
DNA: TGCAGTGCCAAAGGGGCAGGGGGAAGCAATCAGCCCCAGCATTTT
CDR3: CSAKGAGGSNQPQHF

V: TRBV28
size: many
J: TRBJ2-5
D: .
DNA: TGTGCCAGCAGTCTTGACAGTCCCCAAGAGACCCAGTACTTC
CDR3: CASSLDSPQETQYF

V: TRBV7-2
size: few
J: TRBJ2-1
D: .
DNA: TGTGCCAGCAGCTTAGGTGGGACTGGCTACAATGAGCAGTTCTTC
CDR3: CASSLGGTGYNEQFF

V: TRBV28
size: many
J: TRBJ1-5
D: .
DNA: TGTGCCAGCAGCAATACGAAGAACCGGCTCAATCAGCCCCAGCATTTT
CDR3: CASSNTKNRLNQPQHF

V: TRBV2
size: many
J: TRBJ1-1
D: .
DNA: TGTGCCAGCTTACGACTGCGGAACACTGAAGCTTTCTTT
CDR3: CASLRLRNTEAFF

V: TRBV7-3
size: .
J: TRBJ2-7
D: TRBD2
DNA: TGTGCCAGCAGCTTACATAGCGGGGACCCCTACGAGCAGTACTTC
CDR3: CASSLHSGDPYEQYF

V: TRBV15
size: .
J: TRBJ2-2
D: .
DNA: TGTGCCACCAGCAGAGATAGAGACACCGGGGAGCTGTTTTTT
CDR3: CATSRDRDTGELFF

V: TRBV19
size: .
J: TRBJ1-3
D: .
DNA: TGTGCCAGTAGCTCCGAGGGGACCCTCTCTGGAAACACCATATATTTT
CDR3: CASSSEGTLSGNTIYF

V: TRBV30
size: few
J: TRBJ2-1
D: .
DNA: TGTGCCTGGAGTGTAACGGGGGCCTACAATGAGCAGTTCTTC
CDR3: CAWSVTGAYNEQFF

V: TRBV27
size: many
J: TRBJ2-5
D: .
DNA: TGTGCCAGGAGACTAACCCAAGAGACCCAGTACTTC
CDR3: CARRLTQETQYF

V: TRBV18
size: many
J: TRBJ2-7
D: .
DNA: TGTGCCAGCTCACAAAGACAGAACCCAGCCTACGAGCAGTACTTC
CDR3: CASSQRQNPAYEQYF

V: TRBV7-2
size: many
J: TRBJ2-7
D: TRBD2
DNA: TGTGCCAGCAGGGGACTAGCGGAGACGCGGGAGCAGTACTTC
CDR3: CASRGLAETREQYF

V: TRBV20-1
size: many
J: TRBJ1-4
D: .
DNA: TGCAGTGCTAGAGTGGACCTTAATGAAAAACTGTTTTTT
CDR3: CSARVDLNEKLFF

V: TRBV20-1
size: many
J: TRBJ2-7
D: .
DNA: TGCAGTGCTGCTCGGGACGACTACGAGCAGTACTTC
CDR3: CSAARDDYEQYF

V: TRBV4-2
size: .
J: TRBJ1-3
D: TRBD1
DNA: TGTGCCAGCTCGCCAAGGGGGCAAGGAAACACCATATATTTT
CDR3: CASSPRGQGNTIYF

V: TRBV11-2
size: few
J: TRBJ2-3
D: TRBD2
DNA: TGTGCCAGCAGCTTAACTAGCGGGAGCGTGGATACGCAGTATTTT
CDR3: CASSLTSGSVDTQYF

V: TRBV12-3/TRBV12-4
size: many
J: TRBJ2-4
D: TRBD2
DNA: TGTGCCAGCAGTTTGGGTTTCGGGACTACCATTCAGTACTTC
CDR3: CASSLGFGTTIQYF